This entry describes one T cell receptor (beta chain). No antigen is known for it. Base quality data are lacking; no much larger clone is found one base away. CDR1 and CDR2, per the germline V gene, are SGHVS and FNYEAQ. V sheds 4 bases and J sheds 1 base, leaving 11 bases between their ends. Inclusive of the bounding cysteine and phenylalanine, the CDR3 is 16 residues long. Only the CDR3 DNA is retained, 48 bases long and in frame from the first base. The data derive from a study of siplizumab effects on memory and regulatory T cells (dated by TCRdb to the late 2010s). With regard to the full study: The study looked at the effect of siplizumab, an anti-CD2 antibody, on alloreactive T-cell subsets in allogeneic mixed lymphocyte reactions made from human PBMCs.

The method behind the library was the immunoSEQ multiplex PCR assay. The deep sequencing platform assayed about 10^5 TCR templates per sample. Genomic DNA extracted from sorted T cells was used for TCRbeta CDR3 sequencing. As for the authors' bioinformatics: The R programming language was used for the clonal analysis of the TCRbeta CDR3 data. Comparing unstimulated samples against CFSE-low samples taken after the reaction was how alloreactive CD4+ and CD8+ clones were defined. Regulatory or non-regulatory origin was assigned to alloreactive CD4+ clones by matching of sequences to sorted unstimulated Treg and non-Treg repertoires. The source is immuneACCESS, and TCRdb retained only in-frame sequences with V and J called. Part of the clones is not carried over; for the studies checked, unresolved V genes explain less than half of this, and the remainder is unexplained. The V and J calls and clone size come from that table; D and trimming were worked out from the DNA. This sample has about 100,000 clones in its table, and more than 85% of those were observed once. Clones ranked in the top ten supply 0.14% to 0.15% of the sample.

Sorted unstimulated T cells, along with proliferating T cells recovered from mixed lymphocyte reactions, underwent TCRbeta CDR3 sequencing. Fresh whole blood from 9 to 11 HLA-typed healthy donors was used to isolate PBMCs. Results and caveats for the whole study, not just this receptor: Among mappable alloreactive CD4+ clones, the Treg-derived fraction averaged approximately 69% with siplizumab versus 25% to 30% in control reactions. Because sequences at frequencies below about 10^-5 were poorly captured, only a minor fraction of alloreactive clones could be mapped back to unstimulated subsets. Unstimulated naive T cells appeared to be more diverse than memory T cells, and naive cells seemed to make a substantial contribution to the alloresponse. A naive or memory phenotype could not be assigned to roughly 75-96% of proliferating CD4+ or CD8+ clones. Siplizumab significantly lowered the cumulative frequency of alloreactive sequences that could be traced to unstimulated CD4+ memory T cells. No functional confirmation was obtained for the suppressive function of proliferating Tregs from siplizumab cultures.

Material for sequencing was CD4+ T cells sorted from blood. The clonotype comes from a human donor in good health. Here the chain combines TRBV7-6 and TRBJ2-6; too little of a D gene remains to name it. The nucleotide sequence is TGTGCCAGCAGCTCGCTGCGAGGTTCTGGGGCCAACGTCCTGACTTTC. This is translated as CASSSLRGSGANVLTF.